This T cell receptor (beta chain) came from a study of shared T cell receptors in the human thymus. Generated by immunoSEQ multiplex PCR, the TCRdb table keeps only in-frame clones and is missing some. This sample has some 660,000 clones, with more than 75% found just once. Trimming at V came to 5 bases and at J to 6 bases, leaving 3 bases not matched to a gene. The CDR3 extends over 13 amino acids. In germline, CDR1 is SNHLY, CDR2 FYNNEI. These data are also associated with another study on human thymus T cells. Per that study: Thymus specimens were resections from corrective heart surgery. Thymic and blood repertoires seemed to show skewed V and J gene use.

Sequenced sample: thymocytes. The receptor's source is a boy in the first two years of life with a congenital heart defect. The chain combines TRBV2 with TRBJ2-7; 11 bases agree with TRBD2. CDR3 coding DNA: TGTGCCAGCAGTTCGGGACTAGCGGTCGAGCAGTACTTC. This gives the protein CASSSGLAVEQYF.